The 2 T cell receptor beta chains below were found in one sample sequenced in a study of T cell clonotyping in hematopoietic cell transplantation. Profiling relied on immunoSEQ multiplex PCR, and the TCRdb table lists in-frame clones only, not all of them. This table holds some 30,000 clones, 90% to 95% found once. The specimen was PBMCs, collected 100 days after allogeneic stem cell transplant. The receptors come from a female patient aged 45-60 years who had an allogeneic stem cell transplant from a related donor, so the T cells may come from the graft donor. Some clones in this sample may be carry-over from other donors' samples.

V usage is TRBV25-1 and J usage is TRBJ1-5; a weak D match, TRBD1 (6 bases). Germline assignment: CDR1 MGHDK and CDR2 SYGVNS. Trimming left V 6 bases short and J 9 bases short, with 15 bases between. The CDR3 covers 13 residues. Here the CDR3 DNA reads TGTGCCAGCAGCGCAGGGGTAGGGAGGCCCCAGCATTTT. Encoded protein: CASSAGVGRPQHF. The variable domain in full, completed from reference TRBV25-1 and TRBJ1-5, reads EADIYQTPRYLVIGTGKKITLECSQTMGHDKMYWYQQDPGMELHLIHYSYGVNSTEKGDLSSESTVSRIRTEHFPLTLESARPSHTSQYLCASSAGVGRPQHFGDGTRLSIL.

The rearrangement links TRBV4-1 to TRBJ2-7, with D possibly matching TRBD1 (6 bases). Germline V gives CDR1 MGHRA, CDR2 YSYEKL. The CDR3 length is 14 residues. Deletions cut 4 bases from V and 4 bases from J, with 14 bases between. DNA for the CDR3: TGCGCCAGCAGCCGGATAACAGGGACGTACGAGCAGTACTTC. Amino acid sequence: CASSRITGTYEQYF.